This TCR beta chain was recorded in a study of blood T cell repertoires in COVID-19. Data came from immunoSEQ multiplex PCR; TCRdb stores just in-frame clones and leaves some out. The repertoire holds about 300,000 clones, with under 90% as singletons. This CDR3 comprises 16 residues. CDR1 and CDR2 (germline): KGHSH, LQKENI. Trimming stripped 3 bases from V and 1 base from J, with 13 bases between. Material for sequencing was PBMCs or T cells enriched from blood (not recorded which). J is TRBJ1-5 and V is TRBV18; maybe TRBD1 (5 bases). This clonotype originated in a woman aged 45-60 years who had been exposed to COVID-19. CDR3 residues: CASSPTGDRSNQPQHF. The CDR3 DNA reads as TGTGCCAGCTCACCCACGGGGGATCGGAGCAATCAGCCCCAGCATTTT.